Below are 14 T cell receptor beta chains sequenced from a single sample in a study of blood T cells in healthy people across ages. A second PCR of about 6 to 11 cycles used a sample-barcoded 5' primer and a J-beta primer mix. TCRdb re-derived calls from the 5' RACE reads in MiXCR, one entry per CDR3 protein. The data show 730,000 or so distinct CDR3 sequences, with roughly 43% seen just once and around a fifth held by the top ten. Sample: blood. All receptors come from a woman in her sixties in good health.

This clonotype showed up many times. V usage is TRBV29-1 and J usage is TRBJ2-7; TRBD1 agrees at 7 bases. With 5 bases clipped from V and 3 bases from J, the junction kept 16 bases outside the gene matches. Germline CDR1 and CDR2: SQVTM and ANQGSEA. The CDR3 sequence is 16 residues long. The DNA for the CDR3 is TGCAGCGTTTCCCAGGGACAGCGCTGGGGTAACTACGAGCAGTACTTC. This encodes CSVSQGQRWGNYEQYF.

This clonotype has a handful of counts. This chain uses TRBV2 with TRBJ2-6; D is ambiguous. V was clipped by 8 bases and J by 4 bases, with 9 bases between them. CDR1 and CDR2 from the germline V gene are SNHLY and FYNNEI. The CDR3 runs 13 residues. The CDR3 DNA reads as TGTGCCAGCTGGGTTGTGGGGGCCAACGTCCTGACTTTC. The encoded protein is CASWVVGANVLTF.

J is TRBJ2-4 and V is TRBV27, with TRBD1 as a possible D gene (5 bases). Judging by the DNA end, TRBJ2-7 fits better; the J call may be wrong. The CDR3 loop spans 16 amino acids. Germline V lookup: CDR1 MNHEY, CDR2 SMNVEV (reference sequence). The CDR3 here is CASSLPDGAVSYEQYF. The CDR3 DNA follows: TGTGCCAGCAGTTTACCAGATGGGGCCGTATCCTACGAGCAGTACTTC.

A note on this clonotype: One end of the junction varies from germline; a read error may be responsible. The CDR3 spells CASRTDANTGEPFF. CDR3 DNA: TGTGCCAGCAGAACAGACGCGAACACCGGGGAGCCGTTTTTT. The chain links TRBV7-8 to TRBJ2-2, with D possibly matching TRBD2 (5 bases). CDR1 and CDR2 from the germline V gene are SGHVS and FQNEAQ. The length of the CDR3 is 14 residues.

This clonotype has a single count. The chain combines TRBV20-1 with TRBJ1-5, with D unclear. Per germline, CDR1 DFQATT and CDR2 SNEGSKA (reference sequence). The CDR3 totals 12 residues. Trimming shortened V by 7 bases and J by 5 bases, and 12 bases separated the two germline ends. The CDR3 bases are TGCAGTGGGGCGGGGAAGGATCAGCCCCAGCATTTT. Encoded protein: CSGAGKDQPQHF.

There are a few counts of this clonotype. The V and J genes are TRBV21-1 and TRBJ2-7; the D call TRBD1 from the table was never checked on the DNA. TRBV21-1 is recorded as a pseudogene. The CDR3 covers 17 residues. The CDR3 loop reads CASSEICPGQGSYEQYF. DNA for the CDR3: TGTGCCAGCAGCGAAATTTGTCCGGGACAGGGAAGCTACGAGCAGTACTTC.

CDR3 nucleotide sequence: TGTGCCAGCTCGAGGGCTAGCGGGGGGGCCTCAGCAGATACGCAGTATTTT. Amino acid sequence: CASSRASGGASADTQYF. This rearrangement joins TRBV7-3 to TRBJ2-3; 12 bases are a match to TRBD2. This CDR3 is built from 17 residues. V shed 8 bases and J 4 bases; nucleotides not matched to a gene: 13. Germline V CDR1 and CDR2: SGHTA, FQGTGA.

The chain couples TRBV20-1 to TRBJ1-6, with D tentatively TRBD1 (6 bases). CDR1 is DFQATT and CDR2 is SNEGSKA in the germline V gene (reference sequence). The CDR3 extends over 16 amino acids. Trimming pared 4 bases from V and 0 bases from J, leaving 13 bases between. The DNA of the CDR3 is TGCAGTGCTATACCTGGACAGAGCTCCTATAATTCACCCCTCCACTTT. Amino acids: CSAIPGQSSYNSPLHF.

This clonotype was picked up many times. The chain couples TRBV6-5 to TRBJ2-5; a possible D gene is TRBD1 (6 bases). The germline V gene has CDR1 MNHEY and CDR2 SVGAGI. The CDR3 consists of 16 residues. Trimming removed 0 bases at V and 2 bases at J, with 13 bases between. The CDR3, as DNA: TGTGCCAGCAGTTACTCCATGGGGCAGGGGCAAGAGACCCAGTACTTC. Amino acids: CASSYSMGQGQETQYF.

CDR3 sequence: CASRPDAHPTNEQYF. In DNA form, the CDR3 reads TGTGCCAGCAGGCCCGATGCCCACCCTACCAACGAGCAGTACTTC. V usage is TRBV28 and J usage is TRBJ2-5; D gene uncertain. The tail of the sequence fits TRBJ2-7 better, so the J call may be wrong. The germline CDR1 and CDR2 sequences are MDHEN and SYDVKM. This CDR3 has 15 residues.

In this sample, this clonotype turned up a few times. The rearrangement joins TRBV29-1 to TRBJ1-2, with TRBD1 matching over 7 bases. Trimming cost V 4 bases and J 7 bases; bases outside gene matches: 6. The CDR3 totals 12 residues. The germline CDR1 and CDR2 sequences are SQVTM and ANQGSEA. For the CDR3, the DNA is TGCAGCGTTGCCGGCAGGGGGACTGGCTACACCTTC. Translating gives CSVAGRGTGYTF.

This rearrangement joins TRBV29-1 to TRBJ2-5; D might be TRBD2 (6 bases). The ends were cut back, 7 bases at V and 5 bases at J, with 8 bases in the middle. Germline CDR1 is SQVTM and CDR2 is ANQGSEA. The CDR3 has 10 amino acids. The CDR3 loop is CSGEEETQYF. Here the CDR3 DNA reads TGCAGCGGGGAGGAGGAGACCCAGTACTTC.

The table lists this clonotype with a few counts. CDR3 sequence reads: CSVPGTSGNNEQFF. As DNA, the CDR3 is TGCAGCGTTCCTGGGACTAGCGGGAACAATGAGCAGTTCTTC. V is TRBV29-1 and J is TRBJ2-1; 13 bases line up with TRBD2. Germline V gene lookup returns CDR1 SQVTM and CDR2 ANQGSEA. V was clipped by 5 bases and J by 5 bases; unmatched bases: 3. The CDR3 is 14 amino acids.

This clonotype was counted between two and nine times. This chain uses TRBV10-2 with TRBJ1-6; 9 bases are shared with TRBD1. There are 15 residues in the CDR3. V lost 7 bases to trimming and J lost 8 bases; unmatched junction nucleotides: 9. Germline assignment: CDR1 WSHSY and CDR2 SAAADI. The CDR3 bases are TGCGCCAGCAACACGGACCGGACAGGGGATTCACCCCTCCACTTT. This sequence encodes CASNTDRTGDSPLHF.